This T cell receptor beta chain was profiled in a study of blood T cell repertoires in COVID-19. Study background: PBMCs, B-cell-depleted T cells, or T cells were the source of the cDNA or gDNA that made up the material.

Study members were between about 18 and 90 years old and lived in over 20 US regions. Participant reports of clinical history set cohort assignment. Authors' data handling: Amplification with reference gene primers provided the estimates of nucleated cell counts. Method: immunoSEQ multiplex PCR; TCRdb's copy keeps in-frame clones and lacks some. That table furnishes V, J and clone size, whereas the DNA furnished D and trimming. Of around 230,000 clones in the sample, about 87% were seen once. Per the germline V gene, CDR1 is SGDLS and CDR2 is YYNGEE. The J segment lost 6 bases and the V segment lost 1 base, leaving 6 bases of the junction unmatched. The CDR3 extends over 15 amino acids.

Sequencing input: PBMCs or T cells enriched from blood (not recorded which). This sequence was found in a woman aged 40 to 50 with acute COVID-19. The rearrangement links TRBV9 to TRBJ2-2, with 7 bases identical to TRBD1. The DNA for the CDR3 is TGTGCCAGCAGCGTAAGAACAGGGGATCCCGGGGAGCTGTTTTTT. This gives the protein CASSVRTGDPGELFF.